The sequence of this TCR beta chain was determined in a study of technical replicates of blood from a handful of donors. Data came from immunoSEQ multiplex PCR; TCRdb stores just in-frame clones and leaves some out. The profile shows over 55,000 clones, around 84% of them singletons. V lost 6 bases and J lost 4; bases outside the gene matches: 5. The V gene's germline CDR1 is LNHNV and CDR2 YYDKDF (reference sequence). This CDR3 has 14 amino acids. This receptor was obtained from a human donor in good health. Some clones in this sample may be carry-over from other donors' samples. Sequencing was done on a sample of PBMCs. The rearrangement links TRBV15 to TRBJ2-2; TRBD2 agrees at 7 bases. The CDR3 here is CATRAGDGTGELFF. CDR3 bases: TGTGCCACCAGGGCGGGAGATGGCACCGGGGAGCTGTTTTTT.